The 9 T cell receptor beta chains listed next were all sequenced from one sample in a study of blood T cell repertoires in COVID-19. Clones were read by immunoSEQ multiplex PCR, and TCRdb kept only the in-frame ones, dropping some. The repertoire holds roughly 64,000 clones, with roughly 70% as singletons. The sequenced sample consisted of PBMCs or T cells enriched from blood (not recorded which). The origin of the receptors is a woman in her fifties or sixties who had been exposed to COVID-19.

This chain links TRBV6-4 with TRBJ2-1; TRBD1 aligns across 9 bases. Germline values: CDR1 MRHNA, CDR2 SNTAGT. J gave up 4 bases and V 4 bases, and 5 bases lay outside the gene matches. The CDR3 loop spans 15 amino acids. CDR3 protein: CASSAETGGYNEQFF. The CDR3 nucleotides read TGTGCCAGCAGTGCGGAGACAGGGGGTTACAATGAGCAGTTCTTC.

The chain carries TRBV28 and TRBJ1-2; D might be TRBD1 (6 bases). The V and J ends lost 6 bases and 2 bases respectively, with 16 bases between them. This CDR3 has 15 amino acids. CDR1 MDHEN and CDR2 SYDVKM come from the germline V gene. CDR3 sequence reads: CASRAGDRSNYGYTF. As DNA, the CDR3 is TGTGCCAGCAGGGCGGGTGACAGGTCAAACTATGGCTACACCTTC.

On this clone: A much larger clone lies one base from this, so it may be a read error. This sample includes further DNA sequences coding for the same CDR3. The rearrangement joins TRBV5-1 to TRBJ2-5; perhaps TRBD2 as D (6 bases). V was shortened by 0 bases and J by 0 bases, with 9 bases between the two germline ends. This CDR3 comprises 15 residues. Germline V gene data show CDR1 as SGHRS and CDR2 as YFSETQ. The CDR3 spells CASSLAGSHQETQYF. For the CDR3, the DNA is TGCGCCAGCAGCTTGGCCGGGAGTCACCAAGAGACCCAGTACTTC. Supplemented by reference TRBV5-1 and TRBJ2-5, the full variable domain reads KAGVTQTPRYLIKTRGQQVTLSCSPISGHRSVSWYQQTPGQGLQFLFEYFSETQRNKGNFPGRFSGRQFSNSRSEMNVSTLELGDSALYLCASSLAGSHQETQYFGPGTRLLVL.

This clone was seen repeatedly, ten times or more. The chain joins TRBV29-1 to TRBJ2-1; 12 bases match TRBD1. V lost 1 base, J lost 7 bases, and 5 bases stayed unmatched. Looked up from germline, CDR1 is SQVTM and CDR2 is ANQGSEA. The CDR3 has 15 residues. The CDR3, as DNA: TGCAGCGTTGAAGGGGGACAGGGGGCGGGGAATGAGCAGTTCTTC. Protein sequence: CSVEGGQGAGNEQFF.

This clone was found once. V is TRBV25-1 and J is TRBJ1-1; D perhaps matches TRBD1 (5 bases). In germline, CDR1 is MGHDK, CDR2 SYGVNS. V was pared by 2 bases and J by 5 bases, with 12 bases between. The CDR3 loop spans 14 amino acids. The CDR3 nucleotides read TGTGCCAGCAGTGAAGGGGCAGGGTGGACTGAAGCTTTCTTT. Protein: CASSEGAGWTEAFF.

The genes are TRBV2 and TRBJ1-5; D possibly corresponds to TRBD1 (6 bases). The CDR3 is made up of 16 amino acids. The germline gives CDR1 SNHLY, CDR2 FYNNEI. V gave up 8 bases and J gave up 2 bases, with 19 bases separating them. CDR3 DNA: TGTGCCAGCGCCGGAGGGGGGGGCAGGGGCAATCAGCCCCAGCATTTT. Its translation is CASAGGGGRGNQPQHF.

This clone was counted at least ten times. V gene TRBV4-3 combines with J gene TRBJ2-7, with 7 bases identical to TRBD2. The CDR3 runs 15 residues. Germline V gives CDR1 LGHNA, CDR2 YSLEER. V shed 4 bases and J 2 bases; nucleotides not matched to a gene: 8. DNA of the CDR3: TGCGCCAGCAGCCGACAACGGGGGGATACCTACGAGCAGTACTTC. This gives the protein CASSRQRGDTYEQYF.

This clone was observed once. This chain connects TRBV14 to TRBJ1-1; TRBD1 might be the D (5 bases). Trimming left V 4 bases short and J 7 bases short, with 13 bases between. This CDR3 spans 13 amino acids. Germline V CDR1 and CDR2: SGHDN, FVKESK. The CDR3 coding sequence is TGTGCCAGCAGCCTGGAGGGGCTAGGTGAAGCTTTCTTT. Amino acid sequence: CASSLEGLGEAFF.

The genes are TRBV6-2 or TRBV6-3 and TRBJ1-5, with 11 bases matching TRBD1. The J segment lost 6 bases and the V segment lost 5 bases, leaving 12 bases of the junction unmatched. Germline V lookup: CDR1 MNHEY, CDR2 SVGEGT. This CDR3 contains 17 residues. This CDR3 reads CASSPRTGGVFIQPQHF. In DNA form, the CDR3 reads TGTGCCAGCAGTCCCCGGACAGGGGGCGTTTTCATTCAGCCCCAGCATTTT.